The 22 T cell receptor beta chains below were found in one sample sequenced in a study of blood T cell repertoires in COVID-19. The data were produced by immunoSEQ multiplex PCR, yet TCRdb's version contains in-frame clones alone and is incomplete. Found here are 95,000 to 150,000 clones, 65% to 90% of them singletons; the top ten hold approximately 30%. The material sequenced was peripheral blood. All receptors come from a woman of 80 years or more with acute or convalescent COVID-19.

This clone was seen a few times. V usage is TRBV6-6 and J usage is TRBJ1-5; tentatively, D is TRBD1 (6 bases). The CDR3 is 14 amino acids. CDR1 and CDR2 (germline): MNHNY, SVGAGI (reference sequence). Trimming pared 6 bases from V and 3 bases from J, leaving 12 bases between. CDR3 DNA sequence: TGTGCCAGCAGACCAGGGGCCGTCAATCAGCCCCAGCATTTT. Translated, it gives CASRPGAVNQPQHF.

This clone was seen a few times. This chain connects TRBV6-1 to TRBJ1-2, with D possibly being TRBD1 (6 bases). With 2 bases removed from V and 4 bases from J, the gap between germline ends came to 17 bases. Germline V gives CDR1 MNHNS, CDR2 SASEGT. The CDR3 runs 16 residues. Here the CDR3 DNA reads TGTGCCAGCAGTGAATATGGACAGTTAGGATCCTATGGCTACACCTTC. Amino acid sequence: CASSEYGQLGSYGYTF.

The genes are TRBV5-1 and TRBJ1-2; unclear D gene. This CDR3 is built from 14 residues. CDR1 and CDR2 (germline): SGHRS, YFSETQ. V was cut by 4 bases and J by 3 bases, with 13 bases left in between. The CDR3: CASSPAGTDYGYTF. CDR3 sequence (DNA): TGCGCCAGCAGCCCGGCGGGCACCGACTATGGCTACACCTTC.

The genes are TRBV2 and TRBJ1-3; possible D gene TRBD1, 6 bases. This CDR3 has 13 amino acids. Germline loops: CDR1 SNHLY, CDR2 FYNNEI. Deletions cut 7 bases from V and 3 bases from J, with 10 bases between. The chain's CDR3 is CASIRDIGNTIYF. CDR3 DNA: TGTGCCAGCATTCGGGACATTGGAAACACCATATATTTT.

This clone occurred once. This chain uses TRBV29-1 with TRBJ1-1, with D hard to call. V lost 3 bases to trimming and J lost 8 bases, with 16 bases between them. Germline CDR1 is SQVTM and CDR2 is ANQGSEA. The CDR3 covers 13 residues. Here the CDR3 reads CSVEIRQAREAFF. CDR3 sequence (DNA): TGCAGCGTTGAGATCCGGCAGGCCCGCGAAGCTTTCTTT.

This clone was seen just once. This chain connects TRBV5-5 to TRBJ1-1; D may be TRBD1 (5 bases). Trimming took off 3 bases at V and 3 bases at J, with 15 bases between the two ends. CDR1 is SGHKS, CDR2 YYEKEE, per germline (reference sequence). The CDR3 is 15 amino acids. The CDR3 coding sequence is TGTGCCAGCAGCTCCCCTGGGCGCAGGGACACTGAAGCTTTCTTT. Translating it yields CASSSPGRRDTEAFF.

The V gene is TRBV4-1, the J gene TRBJ2-3; D is uncertain. Deletions cut 1 base from V and 0 bases from J, with 5 bases between. The CDR3 loop spans 14 amino acids. Looked up from germline, CDR1 is MGHRA and CDR2 is YSYEKL. The CDR3 sequence is CASSQAVSTDTQYF. The CDR3 region has the DNA TGCGCCAGCAGCCAAGCTGTCAGCACAGATACGCAGTATTTT.

V and J are TRBV4-2 and TRBJ1-2; possibly TRBD1 for D (5 bases). Germline V gene lookup returns CDR1 LGHNA and CDR2 YNFKEQ. The V end lost 0 bases, the J end lost 5 bases, and 19 bases lay between the germline ends. CDR3 size: 17 residues. In DNA form, the CDR3 reads TGTGCCAGCAGCCAAGATAGTATCCAGGGCCCTCGTTATGGCTACACCTTC. Amino acid sequence: CASSQDSIQGPRYGYTF.

The CDR3 here is CASSYSRRQNTEAFF. As DNA, the CDR3 is TGTGCCAGCAGTTACTCGAGAAGACAGAACACTGAAGCTTTCTTT. The chain has TRBV6-6 and TRBJ1-1; unclear D gene. Per the germline V gene, CDR1 is MNHNY and CDR2 is SVGAGI (reference sequence). The CDR3 has 15 residues. V lost 0 bases and J lost 1, with 9 bases in between.

The gene calls are TRBV28 and TRBJ1-2; the match to TRBD1 covers 10 bases. V dropped 4 bases and J dropped 8; count of bases not matched to a gene: 7. There are 14 residues in the CDR3. Germline V gene data show CDR1 as MDHEN and CDR2 as SYDVKM. CDR3: CASSSTGTGVGYTF. In nucleotides, the CDR3 is TGTGCCAGCAGTTCGACCGGGACAGGGGTCGGCTACACCTTC.

This clone was detected only a few times. The chain couples TRBV19 to TRBJ2-7; 9 bases agree with TRBD1. The CDR3 covers 14 residues. Unmatched junction bases numbered 6, after V lost 3 bases and J lost 6 bases. Germline V CDR1 and CDR2: LNHDA, SQIVND (reference sequence). CDR3 sequence reads: CASSITQGASEQYF. The CDR3 nucleotides read TGTGCCAGTAGTATCACACAGGGGGCGAGCGAGCAGTACTTC. Combining the CDR3 with reference TRBV19 and TRBJ2-7 gives the whole variable domain DGGITQSPKYLFRKEGQNVTLSCEQNLNHDAMYWYRQDPGQGLRLIYYSQIVNDFQKGDIAEGYSVSREKKESFPLTVTSAQKNPTAFYLCASSITQGASEQYFGPGTRLTVT.

The chain combines TRBV28 with TRBJ1-5; the D is unclear. The V and J ends lost 5 bases and 7 bases respectively, with 12 bases between them. In germline, CDR1 is MDHEN, CDR2 SYDVKM. There are 13 residues in the CDR3. This chain's CDR3 is CASSPDTRQPQHF. CDR3 nucleotide sequence: TGTGCCAGCAGTCCCGACACCAGACAGCCCCAGCATTTT. The full variable domain, its missing parts supplied by reference TRBV28 and TRBJ1-5, is DVKVTQSSRYLVKRTGEKVFLECVQDMDHENMFWYRQDPGLGLRLIYFSYDVKMKEKGDIPEGYSVSREKKERFSLILESASTNQTSMYLCASSPDTRQPQHFGDGTRLSIL.

This clone was recorded only once. The chain employs TRBV3-1 (or the pseudogene TRBV3-2) and TRBJ1-2, with 7 bases that match TRBD1. The CDR3 contains 14 residues. The germline CDR1 and CDR2 sequences are LGHDT and YNNKEL (reference sequence). V was clipped by 4 bases and J by 7 bases; unmatched bases: 9. CDR3 residues: CASSPQGGFSGYTF. In nucleotides, the CDR3 is TGTGCCAGCAGCCCGCAGGGGGGCTTCTCTGGCTACACCTTC.

This clone was seen just once. The V and J genes are TRBV19 and TRBJ1-2; 10 bases match TRBD1. The CDR3 spans 13 residues. Germline-derived CDR1 and CDR2 are LNHDA and SQIVND (reference sequence). Trimming at V came to 5 bases and at J to 4 bases, leaving 1 base not matched to a gene. The CDR3 DNA sequence: TGTGCCAGTAGTCGGACAGGGGGCTATGGCTACACCTTC. This sequence encodes CASSRTGGYGYTF.

This clone has only a few counts. The chain is built from TRBV11-2 and TRBJ2-3, with TRBD1 matching 8 bases. This CDR3 has 14 residues. Germline CDR1 and CDR2: SGHAT and FQNNGV. Trimming at V came to 4 bases and at J to 4 bases, leaving 4 bases not matched to a gene. CDR3 amino acids: CASSSGTGADTQYF. The CDR3 DNA is TGTGCCAGCAGCTCTGGGACAGGCGCAGATACGCAGTATTTT.

This chain connects TRBV19 to TRBJ1-1; D not certain. The V gene's germline CDR1 is LNHDA and CDR2 SQIVND (reference sequence). The CDR3 is made up of 13 amino acids. The V gene lost 6 bases and the J gene lost 6 bases, with 14 bases spanning the gap. The CDR3 nucleotides are TGTGCCAGTAGCCCGCGGCGTATCGCTGAAGCTTTCTTT. Translating gives CASSPRRIAEAFF.

The DNA of the CDR3 is TGTGCCAGTAGTACGCAGGGGTTTGCACCCCTCCACTTT. This translates into CASSTQGFAPLHF. V and J are TRBV19 and TRBJ1-6; D perhaps matches TRBD1 (6 bases). V shed 4 bases and J shed 11 bases, with 12 bases lying between them. Germline CDR1 LNHDA, CDR2 SQIVND (reference sequence). This CDR3 spans 13 amino acids.

The genes are TRBV19 and TRBJ1-6; 7 bases align to TRBD1. Germline V gene sequence: CDR1 LNHDA, CDR2 SQIVND (reference sequence). V shed 10 bases and J 9 bases; nucleotides not matched to a gene: 12. The CDR3 extends over 14 amino acids. CDR3 sequence: CATALGQKFSPLHF. In nucleotides, the CDR3 is TGTGCCACCGCATTGGGACAGAAATTTTCACCCCTCCACTTT.

The chain has TRBV7-2 and TRBJ1-5; D remains ambiguous. V was cut by 5 bases and J by 4 bases, with 12 bases left in between. Germline V gives CDR1 SGHTA, CDR2 FQGNSA. The CDR3 is 14 amino acids. Here the CDR3 DNA reads TGTGCCAGCAGCCAGAACAGTATAAATCAGCCCCAGCATTTT. Amino acid sequence: CASSQNSINQPQHF.

The V and J genes are TRBV5-1 and TRBJ2-3, with 9 bases identical to TRBD1. J gave up 6 bases and V 5 bases, and 31 bases lay outside the gene matches. CDR3 length: 22 residues. Germline values: CDR1 SGHRS, CDR2 YFSETQ. The CDR3 is CASRAGTQNRGPLTPISDTQYF. The CDR3 DNA reads as TGCGCCAGCAGAGCCGGGACCCAAAACAGGGGGCCTTTAACCCCGATCTCGGATACGCAGTATTTT.

The chain links TRBV5-1 to TRBJ2-7; maybe TRBD1 (6 bases). The CDR3 has 15 amino acids. The germline gives CDR1 SGHRS, CDR2 YFSETQ. Trimming removed 3 bases from V and 5 bases from J, with 18 bases in between. CDR3 sequence reads: CASSSAGEGKNEQYF. CDR3 nucleotide sequence: TGCGCCAGCAGCTCCGCAGGGGAAGGTAAAAACGAGCAGTACTTC.

The chain uses TRBV5-4 and TRBJ1-2, with 10 bases matching TRBD1. This CDR3 region has 17 residues. The V segment lost 3 bases and the J segment 4 bases; nucleotides outside the gene matches: 12. Germline V gives CDR1 SGHNT, CDR2 YYREEE (reference sequence). This CDR3 reads CASSSPGQGSYGYGYTF. CDR3 sequence (DNA): TGTGCCAGCAGCTCCCCGGGACAGGGGAGTTATGGCTATGGCTACACCTTC.